This T cell receptor beta chain originates from a study of T cell responses to AZD1222 COVID-19 vaccine. Germline values: CDR1 SGHTA, CDR2 FQGNSA. This CDR3 comprises 14 residues. Trimming removed 4 bases at V and 10 bases at J, with 19 bases between. Data came from immunoSEQ multiplex PCR; TCRdb stores just in-frame clones and leaves some out. The sample gives about 88,000 clones, approximately 90% of which show up once; less than 6% is in the top ten. This clone was recorded a few times. The sequence was obtained from an adult who received the AZD1222 COVID-19 vaccine. The chain carries TRBV7-2 and TRBJ1-1, with D possibly being TRBD1 (5 bases). The sequencing used peripheral blood, collected 28 days after the second AZD1222 dose. CDR3 nucleotide sequence: TGTGCCAGCAGCTGGAGTTCGAAGGGGAGTCGAGCTTTCTTT. As protein: CASSWSSKGSRAFF.